These T cell receptor beta chains were read from a single sample in a study of OX40 agonist ivuxolimab in advanced cancers. Assay used: immunoSEQ multiplex PCR; TCRdb lists only in-frame clones, some missing. This repertoire shows about 64,000 clones, 80% to 90% found once; its top ten account for less than 3.5%. Sequenced here: CD4+ or CD8+ T cells sorted from blood, sampled in a trial of the OX40 agonist ivuxolimab. The receptor set was obtained from an adult with an advanced solid tumor such as melanoma, head and neck, liver or kidney cancer. Each CDR3 is given with its conserved first and last residue. A D gene is named only where the DNA matches it firmly. For some rows the clone size is stated as once, few or many, or as a class when expanded; others skip it.

v_gene	d_gene	j_gene	abundance	CDR3aa	CDR3nt
TRBV7-2	TRBD1	TRBJ1-4	-	CASSLTGLPTNEKLFF	TGTGCCAGCAGCTTGACAGGGCTTCCAACTAATGAAAAACTGTTTTTT
TRBV28	-	TRBJ1-3	-	CATGTYSGNTIYF	TGTGCCACCGGGACATACTCTGGAAACACCATATATTTT
TRBV2	-	TRBJ2-7	-	CASGRDSSYEQYF	TGTGCCAGCGGGCGGGACAGCTCCTACGAGCAGTACTTC
TRBV12-5	TRBD1	TRBJ2-5	-	CASGPGTGQGETQYF	TGTGCTAGTGGCCCCGGGACAGGGCAAGGAGAGACCCAGTACTTC
TRBV4-2	-	TRBJ2-3	-	CASSQSPSGRSTDTQYF	TGTGCCAGCAGCCAAAGTCCGTCGGGGCGTAGCACAGATACGCAGTATTTT
TRBV2	-	TRBJ1-1	medium-sized	CASSAWERAFF	TGTGCCAGCAGTGCCTGGGAACGAGCTTTCTTT
TRBV7-3	-	TRBJ2-5	once	CASSSEGGVGETQYF	TGTGCCAGCAGCTCCGAGGGTGGGGTGGGCGAGACCCAGTACTTC
TRBV5-1	-	TRBJ2-5	-	CASSLVLQETQYF	TGCGCCAGCAGCTTGGTACTCCAAGAGACCCAGTACTTC
TRBV5-1	TRBD1	TRBJ1-1	once	CASSSTGGISEAFF	TGCGCCAGCAGCTCGACAGGGGGAATATCTGAAGCTTTCTTT
TRBV6-1	-	TRBJ2-1	few	CASSANPGSTEQFF	TGTGCCAGCAGTGCTAACCCGGGGAGCACTGAGCAGTTCTTC
TRBV2	-	TRBJ2-3	-	CAGRGRRADTQYF	TGTGCCGGGAGGGGGCGGAGAGCAGATACGCAGTATTTT
TRBV27	-	TRBJ1-1	-	CASSYGLGRTEAFF	TGTGCCAGCAGTTATGGGTTGGGGAGGACTGAAGCTTTCTTT
TRBV6-4	-	TRBJ2-3	-	CASTPGGPRNTDTQYF	TGTGCCAGCACCCCCGGGGGCCCAAGAAACACAGATACGCAGTATTTT
TRBV28	TRBD2	TRBJ2-3	-	CASSQTSGGSTDTQYF	TGTGCCAGCAGTCAAACTAGCGGGGGTAGCACAGATACGCAGTATTTT
TRBV2	-	TRBJ1-1	few	CASNLGANTEAFF	TGTGCCAGCAACCTCGGAGCGAACACTGAAGCTTTCTTT
TRBV6-6	-	TRBJ2-2	-	CASSYSNTGELFF	TGTGCCAGCAGTTACTCGAACACCGGGGAGCTGTTTTTT
TRBV5-5	-	TRBJ2-3	-	CASSLEVGSTDTQYF	TGTGCCAGCAGCTTGGAAGTGGGGAGCACAGATACGCAGTATTTT
TRBV5-1	-	TRBJ2-3	-	CASSPDGASTDTQYF	TGCGCCAGCAGCCCGGATGGAGCGTCCACGGATACGCAGTATTTT
TRBV18	TRBD1	TRBJ1-1	-	CASSPGRDRETEAFF	TGTGCCAGCTCACCTGGCCGGGACAGGGAGACTGAAGCTTTCTTT